This T cell receptor (beta chain) emerged from a study of long-term antiretroviral therapy in people with HIV. General study results and limits: Against controls, HIV repertoires showed narrower ranges of CDR3 length. Dominant in the repertoire at all time points were clones expanded before ART.

The CDR3 sequence is 15 residues long. The germline V gene encodes CDR1 SGHDT and CDR2 YYEEEE. V gave up 2 bases and J gave up 5 bases, with 16 bases separating them. The libraries were made with immunoSEQ v3.0 at survey level. Repertoires were generated with immunoSEQ multiplex PCR, while TCRdb's copy carries only in-frame clones and drops some. The sample carries around 30,000 clones, 75% to 85% recorded once. In regard to this clone: The antigen remains unidentified.

The study drew at least one pre-ART and at least two post-ART PBMC samples from every donor. Cryopreserved PBMC samples of roughly 0.9-10 million cells were used for DNA extraction. The J gene is TRBJ1-1, the V gene TRBV5-6, with a possible D match to TRBD1 (5 bases). The sequencing here drew on unsorted PBMCs, taken approximately 3.3 years after starting antiretroviral therapy. This clonotype was sampled from a man between 18 and 29 years old with HIV. CDR3 nucleotide sequence: TGTGCCAGCAGCTTAGCAGGGTCGGAGGAGACTGAAGCTTTCTTT. It specifies CASSLAGSEETEAFF.